One sample yielded the 24 T cell receptor beta chains listed below, sequenced in a study (dated by TCRdb to between 2015 and 2016). The library came from 5' RACE. The sample was run on an Illumina MiSeq. TCRdb passed the public sequencing reads through fastp at Q25 and MiXCR, retaining productive beta sequences. Entries that share a CDR3 protein sequence are merged under the most common genes and DNA. The sample yields 35,000 to 45,000 distinct CDR3 sequences; around 23% were counted once. The biggest ten clones account for around 4.1% of the sample. Cells that were CD4+CD25+CD127-/low were isolated as Tregs. Material: Tregs sorted from a lymph node. Source of these receptors: a female donor with breast cancer.

This clonotype was observed many times. The genes are TRBV5-1 and TRBJ1-3; D not resolved. Trimming cost V 4 bases and J 0 bases, with 11 bases left between them. The CDR3 is made up of 15 amino acids. CDR1 and CDR2 (germline): SGHRS, YFSETQ. The CDR3 DNA sequence: TGCGCCAGCAGCCCTGACGGGAACTCTGGAAACACCATATATTTT. Translating gives CASSPDGNSGNTIYF.

This clonotype showed up just a few times. The chain recombines TRBV20-1 with TRBJ1-5; D ambiguous. The germline gives CDR1 DFQATT, CDR2 SNEGSKA (reference sequence). V lost 4 bases and J lost 4, with 8 bases in between. This CDR3 is built from 12 residues. CDR3 coding DNA: TGCAGTGCTAAGTCCGGGAATCAGCCCCAGCATTTT. Its translation: CSAKSGNQPQHF.

As to this clonotype: A much more abundant neighbour one base away suggests this may be a read error. The V and J genes are TRBV4-2 and TRBJ2-2; 7 bases map to TRBD2. V lost 1 base, J lost 6 bases, and 8 bases stayed unmatched. This CDR3 has 16 residues. Germline values: CDR1 LGHNA, CDR2 YNFKEQ. CDR3 sequence: CASSQGPAGNAGELFF. The CDR3, as DNA: TGTGCCAGCAGCCAAGGCCCAGCGGGAAATGCCGGGGAGCTGTTTTTT.

This clonotype has at least ten counts. This chain uses TRBV10-3 with TRBJ2-6; no firm D call. Trimming shortened V by 2 bases and J by 0 bases, and 11 bases separated the two germline ends. CDR3 length: 17 amino acids. Germline values: CDR1 ENHRY, CDR2 SYGVKD. The chain's CDR3 is CAISEADGSSGANVLTF. The CDR3 DNA reads as TGTGCCATCAGTGAGGCAGACGGAAGCTCTGGGGCCAACGTCCTGACTTTC.

Only a few counts were recorded for this clonotype. The chain recombines TRBV7-8 with TRBJ2-5, with D hard to call. V dropped 2 bases and J dropped 4 bases, with 5 bases sitting between them. Germline V CDR1 and CDR2: SGHVS, FQNEAQ. CDR3 length equals 12 residues. CDR3 loop: CASSLPGETQYF. CDR3 coding DNA: TGTGCCAGCAGCTTACCGGGAGAGACCCAGTACTTC.

This clonotype was recorded at least ten times. The chain couples TRBV4-1 to TRBJ1-1; maybe TRBD1 (6 bases). The CDR3 runs 11 residues. V was cut by 6 bases and J by 4 bases, with 6 bases left in between. CDR1 and CDR2 from the germline V gene are MGHRA and YSYEKL. In DNA, the CDR3 is TGCGCCAGCAGACAGGGCACTGAAGCTTTCTTT. Residues: CASRQGTEAFF.

V and J are TRBV9 and TRBJ2-6; D possibly corresponds to TRBD1 (6 bases). CDR3 length: 19 amino acids. Trimming shortened V by 1 base and J by 9 bases, and 26 bases separated the two germline ends. The V gene's germline CDR1 is SGDLS and CDR2 YYNGEE. CDR3 loop: CASSVSTARGWDDLNVLTF. Written as DNA, the CDR3 is TGTGCCAGCAGCGTATCGACCGCTAGGGGGTGGGATGACCTCAACGTCCTGACTTTC.

This clonotype was observed a handful of times. This chain connects TRBV12-3 or TRBV12-4 to TRBJ2-1; tentatively, D is TRBD1 or TRBD2 (5 bases each). Trimming took off 6 bases at V and 5 bases at J, with 17 bases between the two ends. This CDR3 comprises 15 residues. CDR3 sequence (DNA): TGTGCCAGCAGCTTACCGGGACGGAACCACAATGAGCAGTTCTTC. This gives the protein CASSLPGRNHNEQFF.

Concerning this clonotype: Possible read error: a much larger clone is one base away. The chain combines TRBV5-1 with TRBJ2-5; unclear D gene. There are 14 residues in the CDR3. The germline CDR1 and CDR2 sequences are SGHRS and YFSETQ. This chain's CDR3 is CTSSLGNGQETQYF. The CDR3, as DNA: TGCACCAGCAGCTTGGGGAACGGCCAAGAGACCCAGTACTTC. Based on the CDR3 plus reference TRBV5-1 and TRBJ2-5, the full variable domain is KAGVTQTPRYLIKTRGQQVTLSCSPISGHRSVSWYQQTPGQGLQFLFEYFSETQRNKGNFPGRFSGRQFSNSRSEMNVSTLELGDSALYLCTSSLGNGQETQYFGPGTRLLVL.

Points on this clonotype: Since a much larger clone is just one base distant, this may be a read error. The chain joins TRBV12-3 or TRBV12-4 to TRBJ2-1; the D gene is possibly TRBD2 (7 bases). V was cut by 5 bases and J by 7 bases, with 18 bases left in between. CDR3 size: 15 residues. The CDR3 sequence is CASSPQWEGGNEQFF. CDR3 nucleotide sequence: TGTGCCAGCAGTCCTCAGTGGGAGGGGGGAAATGAGCAGTTCTTC.

This clonotype was recorded at least ten times. This chain links TRBV2 with TRBJ2-1, with TRBD2 matching over 12 bases. V trimming: 7 bases; J trimming: 2 bases; junction bases outside the gene matches: 9. Germline V gene data show CDR1 as SNHLY and CDR2 as FYNNEI. The CDR3 has 17 amino acids. The CDR3 here is CASTMSGLAGTYNEQFF. The CDR3 coding sequence is TGTGCCAGCACCATGTCAGGACTAGCGGGAACCTACAATGAGCAGTTCTTC.

This clonotype has at least ten counts. The rearrangement joins TRBV7-9 to TRBJ2-7; the match to TRBD1 covers 9 bases. With V trimmed by 4 bases and J by 6 bases, 10 bases remained unmatched. Germline V lookup: CDR1 SEHNR, CDR2 FQNEAQ (reference sequence). CDR3 length: 15 residues. The CDR3 loop reads CASSSPGQGWGEQYF. CDR3 coding DNA: TGTGCCAGCAGCTCACCGGGACAGGGTTGGGGCGAGCAGTACTTC.

The gene calls are TRBV7-2 and TRBJ2-3, with D perhaps matching TRBD1 or TRBD2 (5 bases each). Germline CDR1 is SGHTA and CDR2 is FQGNSA. V lost 5 bases and J 1 base, leaving 19 bases between the germline ends. The length of the CDR3 is 17 residues. CDR3 nucleotide sequence: TGTGCCAGCAGCCGTCGACCAGGGAGCACAGGCACAGATACGCAGTATTTT. Amino acids: CASSRRPGSTGTDTQYF.

This clonotype was counted ten times or more. The rearrangement joins TRBV5-1 to TRBJ1-4, with D unresolved. Trimming removed 0 bases from V and 6 bases from J, with 6 bases in between. This CDR3 region has 13 residues. Germline-derived CDR1 and CDR2 are SGHRS and YFSETQ. The CDR3 DNA reads TGCGCCAGCAGCTTGGGTTTTGATGAAAAACTGTTTTTT. It encodes CASSLGFDEKLFF.

Comment on this clonotype: Possible read error: a much larger clone is one base away. The V and J genes are TRBV15 and TRBJ1-6, with 8 nucleotides matching TRBD1. V was clipped by 5 bases and J by 7 bases; unmatched bases: 13. The length of the CDR3 is 17 residues. From germline, CDR1 is LNHNV and CDR2 YYDKDF (reference sequence). CDR3 protein: CATSGSGQGASNSPLHF. The CDR3 DNA reads TGTGCCACCAGCGGATCCGGGCAGGGGGCATCCAATTCACCCCTCCACTTT.

About this clonotype itself: Since a much larger clone is just one base distant, this may be a read error. This chain joins TRBV7-6 and TRBJ2-1, with TRBD1 matching over 7 bases. Germline CDR1 reads SGHVS; CDR2 reads FNYEAQ. This CDR3 is 15 amino acids long. V trimming: 4 bases; J trimming: 10 bases; junction bases outside the gene matches: 13. The CDR3 sequence: CASSSRGRQGQEQFF. CDR3 in DNA: TGTGCCAGCAGCTCTCGAGGCCGACAGGGACAAGAGCAGTTCTTC.

The V call is TRBV7-3, the J call TRBJ2-3, with D maybe TRBD2 (6 bases). Germline V gives CDR1 SGHTA, CDR2 FQGTGA. V lost 9 bases to trimming and J lost 4 bases, with 14 bases between them. The CDR3 is 13 amino acids. DNA for the CDR3: TGTGCCAGTTCTCGGGACTCCTCAGATACGCAGTATTTT. Amino acid sequence: CASSRDSSDTQYF.

The chain carries TRBV20-1 and TRBJ2-1; maybe TRBD2 (5 bases). The CDR3 extends over 13 amino acids. From germline, CDR1 is DFQATT and CDR2 SNEGSKA (reference sequence). V lost 7 bases, J lost 12 bases, and 22 bases lay in between. The CDR3: CSVTPTSTPGQFF. Written as DNA, the CDR3 is TGCAGTGTCACACCCACTAGTACCCCTGGGCAGTTCTTC.

This clonotype has more than one count but fewer than ten. V is TRBV7-3 and J is TRBJ2-1, with 9 bases matching TRBD2. The CDR3 extends over 13 amino acids. Looked up from germline, CDR1 is SGHTA and CDR2 is FQGTGA. Trimming removed 1 base from V and 10 bases from J; junction bases left unmatched: 2. The CDR3 DNA follows: TGTGCCAGCAGCTTAATGGGGACTAGCGAGCAGTTCTTC. It is translated as CASSLMGTSEQFF.

The rearrangement links TRBV10-1 to TRBJ2-2; D uncertain. Germline-derived CDR1 and CDR2 are WNHNN and SYGVQD (reference sequence). Trimming stripped 3 bases from V and 7 bases from J, with 9 bases between. The CDR3 runs 13 residues. DNA of the CDR3: TGCGCCAGCAGTGAAAGACGCGGCGGGGAGCTGTTTTTT. It specifies CASSERRGGELFF.

Regarding this clonotype: With a much larger clone just one base away, this may be a read error. The chain has TRBV5-1 and TRBJ2-1, with no clear D. In germline, CDR1 is SGHRS, CDR2 YFSETQ. CDR3 length: 13 residues. CDR3 sequence: CAGSTVPNNEQLF. The DNA for the CDR3 is TGCGCCGGATCCACGGTCCCGAACAATGAGCAGCTCTTC. The full variable domain, rest sourced from reference TRBV5-1 and TRBJ2-1, is KAGVTQTPRYLIKTRGQQVTLSCSPISGHRSVSWYQQTPGQGLQFLFEYFSETQRNKGNFPGRFSGRQFSNSRSEMNVSTLELGDSALYLCAGSTVPNNEQLFGPGTRLTVL.

V and J are TRBV5-3 and TRBJ2-5, with 7 bases aligning to TRBD1. TRBV5-3 is identified as an open reading frame with a role that is uncertain. The CDR3 runs 15 residues. V shed 4 bases and J 2 bases; nucleotides not matched to a gene: 8. The CDR3 loop reads CARSVGQRKQETQYF. The DNA for the CDR3 is TGTGCCAGAAGCGTGGGACAGAGAAAACAAGAGACCCAGTACTTC.

The rearrangement links TRBV6-1 to TRBJ2-1; D is unresolved. CDR3 size: 13 residues. Germline CDR1 reads MNHNS; CDR2 reads SASEGT. V dropped 3 bases and J dropped 5 bases, with 8 bases sitting between them. The CDR3 loop is CASSDTTHNEQFF. The CDR3 DNA is TGTGCCAGCAGTGATACCACACACAATGAGCAGTTCTTC.

This chain connects TRBV9 to TRBJ2-1; TRBD2 is a possible D gene (6 bases). The CDR3 is 14 residues long. V was pared by 0 bases and J by 8 bases, with 12 bases between. Germline values: CDR1 SGDLS, CDR2 YYNGEE. Written as DNA, the CDR3 is TGTGCCAGCAGCGTAGAACGGGGGTTGGATGAGCAGTTCTTC. It yields the protein CASSVERGLDEQFF.